This is a list of T cell receptor beta chains from one sample in a study of T cells in localized non-small cell lung cancer. The assay was immunoSEQ multiplex PCR, and TCRdb's table has in-frame clones only and misses some. The sample carries tens of thousands of clones, approximately 83% recorded once. The material was peripheral blood, obtained before any cancer treatment. Receptor source: a female donor of 60 years or more with stage II squamous cell lung carcinoma. The CDR3 runs from the conserved cysteine through the conserved F or W. The order of the fields is D gene, V gene, J gene, clone size, CDR3 DNA, CDR3 protein. D genes are given only for firm matches. Clone size is given for some rows only: seen once, a few or many times, or a class if the clone is expanded.

-,TRBV9,TRBJ2-6,few,TGTGCCAGCTGCCTTTCCCCTACCATCTCTGGGGCCAACGTCCTGACTTTC,CASCLSPTISGANVLTF
-,TRBV19,TRBJ2-7,once,TGTGCCAGTAGGATAGCCCATGGAGACGAGCAGTACTTC,CASRIAHGDEQYF
-,TRBV5-1,TRBJ1-1,-,TGCGCCAGCAGCTGGGGGGAGTTGATCACTGAAGCTTTCTTT,CASSWGELITEAFF
-,TRBV6-1,TRBJ1-6,-,TGTGCCAGCAGGGAACAAGCCAGCAGGGGCTATAATTCACCCCTCCACTTT,CASREQASRGYNSPLHF
-,TRBV6-1,TRBJ2-7,-,TGTGCCAGCAATCGGGAGAGCTCCTACGAGCAGTACTTC,CASNRESSYEQYF
TRBD1,TRBV6-6,TRBJ1-1,-,TGTGCCAGCTTGACAGGGGTGAACACTGAAGCTTTCTTT,CASLTGVNTEAFF
-,TRBV19,TRBJ1-5,-,TGTGCCAGTAGAGGGGGGCAGGCGGGGCCCCAGCATTTT,CASRGGQAGPQHF
-,TRBV10-3,TRBJ1-6,-,TGTGCCATCAGTGGGGCAGGGGATTCACCCCTCCACTTT,CAISGAGDSPLHF
-,TRBV15,TRBJ2-7,-,TGTGCCACCAGCAGAGGACAGTCAGCGTCCTACGAGCAGTACTTC,CATSRGQSASYEQYF
-,TRBV6-5,TRBJ2-2,few,TGTGCCAGCCGCTACAGGTCGAACACCGGGGAGCTGTTTTTT,CASRYRSNTGELFF
-,TRBV19,TRBJ1-6,-,TGTGCCGGAGGAGGGGGAGCGAATTCACCCCTCCACTTT,CAGGGGANSPLHF
TRBD1,TRBV7-2,TRBJ1-2,-,TGTGCCAGCAGCTTACTCGGGACAGGGTCCCCATACACCTTC,CASSLLGTGSPYTF
-,TRBV9,TRBJ1-4,-,TGTGCCAGCAGCGTAGCTCAGGGACCATTTGAAAAACTGTTTTTT,CASSVAQGPFEKLFF
TRBD1,TRBV19,TRBJ2-3,-,TGTGCCAGTGAGACAGGGAGAAGCACAGATACGCAGTATTTT,CASETGRSTDTQYF
-,TRBV15,TRBJ1-5,-,TGTGCCACCAGCAGAGGTAACCCGGGAAATCAGCCCCAGCATTTT,CATSRGNPGNQPQHF
TRBD1,TRBV5-4,TRBJ1-2,few,TGTGCCAGCAGCGCGGATCGACAGGGGACCTATGGCTACACCTTC,CASSADRQGTYGYTF
-,TRBV27,TRBJ1-1,-,TGTGCCAGCAGCCCCACTGTCGGGAACACTGAAGCTTTCTTT,CASSPTVGNTEAFF
TRBD1,TRBV19,TRBJ1-2,-,TGTGCCAGTAGTATGGGAATGACAGGGGGCTATGGCTACACCTTC,CASSMGMTGGYGYTF
TRBD1,TRBV5-4,TRBJ2-5,-,TGTGCCAGCAGCCCAGACAGGGCCGAGACCCAGTACTTC,CASSPDRAETQYF
-,TRBV19,TRBJ1-5,-,TGTGCCAGTAGTATAGAGACGGGGGGCCGGGGACAGCCCCAGCATTTT,CASSIETGGRGQPQHF
TRBD2,TRBV27,TRBJ2-1,large,TGTGCCAGCAGTCCGGGACTAGCGGGCGGAGGGGAGCAGTTCTTC,CASSPGLAGGGEQFF
-,TRBV19,TRBJ1-3,-,TGTGCCACCCGTACCGCGGGATACACCATATATTTT,CATRTAGYTIYF
-,TRBV29-1,TRBJ1-1,few,TGCAGCGTCGCCTTGGGGGGTCGGAGCACTGAAGCTTTCTTT,CSVALGGRSTEAFF
-,TRBV5-1,TRBJ1-5,-,TGCGCCAGCAGCTTGGGCCAGGGAAATAATCAGCCCCAGCATTTT,CASSLGQGNNQPQHF
-,TRBV16,TRBJ1-1,-,TGTGCCAGCAGCCCTAGGCCAAGGGGGAACACTGAAGCTTTCTTT,CASSPRPRGNTEAFF
-,TRBV29-1,TRBJ2-5,-,TGCAGCCCTGGGGGGACGGAGACCCAGTACTTC,CSPGGTETQYF
TRBD1,TRBV19,TRBJ1-2,-,TGTGCCAGTAGTATCGGGGACAGGGACTATGGCTACACCTTC,CASSIGDRDYGYTF
-,TRBV7-6,TRBJ1-1,-,TGTGCCAGCAGCTCCCCCCCCGGCCAGCCGAACACTGAAGCTTTCTTT,CASSSPPGQPNTEAFF
-,TRBV2,TRBJ1-1,-,TGTGCCAGCAGTGGAGCATTTACGAACACTGAAGCTTTCTTT,CASSGAFTNTEAFF
-,TRBV28,TRBJ1-2,-,TGTGCCAGCAGTACCACACCTAACTATGGCTACACCTTC,CASSTTPNYGYTF
-,TRBV5-1,TRBJ2-3,-,TGCGCCAGCAGCCAGGGACGGCCCAGCACAGATACGCAGTATTTT,CASSQGRPSTDTQYF
-,TRBV19,TRBJ1-6,-,TGTGCCAGTAGTGATTCCGGGGGAGGACTGGATTCACCCCTCCACTTT,CASSDSGGGLDSPLHF
-,TRBV7-2,TRBJ1-2,-,TGTGCCAGCAGCTTAGGAGGAGATAGAGTTTATGGCTACACCTTC,CASSLGGDRVYGYTF